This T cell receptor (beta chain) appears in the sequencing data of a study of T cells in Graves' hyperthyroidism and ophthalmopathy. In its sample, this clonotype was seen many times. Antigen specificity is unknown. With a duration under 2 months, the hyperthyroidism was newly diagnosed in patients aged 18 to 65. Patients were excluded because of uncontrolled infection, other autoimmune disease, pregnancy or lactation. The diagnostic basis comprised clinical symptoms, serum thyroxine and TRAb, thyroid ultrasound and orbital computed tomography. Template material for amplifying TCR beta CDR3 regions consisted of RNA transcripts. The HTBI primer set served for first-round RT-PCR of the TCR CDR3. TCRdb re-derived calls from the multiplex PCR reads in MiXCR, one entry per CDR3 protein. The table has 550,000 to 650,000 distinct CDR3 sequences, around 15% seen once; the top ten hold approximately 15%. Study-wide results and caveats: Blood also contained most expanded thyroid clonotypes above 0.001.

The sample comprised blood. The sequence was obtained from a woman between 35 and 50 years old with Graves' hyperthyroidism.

The CDR3: CATGTGGDTEAFF. CDR3 nucleotide sequence: TGTGCCACGGGGACAGGGGGTGACACTGAAGCTTTCTTT. This sequence joins TRBV6-1 and TRBJ1-1; 11 nucleotides align to TRBD1. CDR3 length equals 13 residues. V shed 10 bases and J 3 bases; nucleotides not matched to a gene: 4. Germline V gives CDR1 MNHNS, CDR2 SASEGT.